This T cell receptor (beta chain) was recorded in a study of long-term antiretroviral therapy in people with HIV. Study-wide results and limits: Diversity rose after ART but stayed below transplant donor controls.

CDR3 length: 17 amino acids. The germline V gene encodes CDR1 KGHSH and CDR2 LQKENI. V gave up 3 bases and J gave up 3 bases, with 20 bases separating them. With respect to this clone: Antigen: not known.

The immunoSEQ assay was v3.0, run at survey level. TCRdb's copy holds only in-frame clones and misses some; the assay was immunoSEQ multiplex PCR. The table has approximately 36,000 clones, approximately 80% seen once. The TCR comes from a man aged 18-30 years with HIV. Specimen: unsorted PBMCs, collected 0.6 years after starting antiretroviral therapy. The J gene is TRBJ2-5, the V gene TRBV18; D possibly matches TRBD1 or TRBD2 (5 bases each). The CDR3, as DNA: TGTGCCAGCTCACCCGTGGGACGGATCCTTCCCAAAGAGACCCAGTACTTC. It yields the protein CASSPVGRILPKETQYF. The full variable domain, with the rest looked up from reference TRBV18 and TRBJ2-5, is NAGVMQNPRHLVRRRGQEARLRCSPMKGHSHVYWYRQLPEEGLKFMVYLQKENIIDESGMPKERFSAEFPKEGPSILRIQQVVRGDSAAYFCASSPVGRILPKETQYFGPGTRLLVL.